This T cell receptor beta chain was sequenced during a study of blood T cell repertoires in COVID-19. Study-level background: Samples taken during acute and convalescent COVID-19 were collected in the United States, Italy and Spain. The cDNA or gDNA used as material had been derived from T cells, B-cell-depleted T cells, or PBMCs.

About this clone: The junction departs from the called germline gene at one end, perhaps through a read error.

Repertoires were generated with immunoSEQ multiplex PCR, while TCRdb's copy carries only in-frame clones and drops some. This sample has about 80,000 clones, with roughly 85% found just once. CDR3 length: 13 residues. V is TRBV12-3 or TRBV12-4 and J is TRBJ2-5, with 10 bases that match TRBD2. Input material: peripheral blood. The origin of this receptor is a man aged 50 to 60 with COVID-19, enrolled during active disease. CDR3 region: CASSLAGAETQYF. As DNA, the CDR3 is TGTGCCAGCAGTCTAGCGGGAGCAGAGACCCAGTACTTC.